The rows below give T cell receptor beta chains drawn from one sample of a study of blood T cell repertoires in COVID-19. Sequencing was performed with immunoSEQ multiplex PCR; in TCRdb, only in-frame clones are kept and a portion is missing. The profile covers some 250,000 clones, with about 73% appearing a single time and around 3.4% taken by the ten largest. Sample: peripheral blood. These receptor sequences come from an elderly woman with acute or convalescent COVID-19. Each CDR3 is given with its conserved first and last residue.

>TRBV19|TRBJ1-3|13
CASGQGLRNTIYF
>TRBV5-6|TRBJ1-3|16
CASSLVGGSSGNTIYF
>TRBV5-5|TRBJ1-2|14
CASRPQGQGGGYTF
>TRBV25-1|TRBJ2-1|14
CASTPSYRGNEQFF
>TRBV5-5|TRBJ2-7|16
CASSWGAGQGAYEQYF
>TRBV19|TRBJ1-1|14
CASSIGGQGGVAFF
>TRBV7-2|TRBJ1-2|16
CASSLEFRGWDYGYTF
>TRBV11-2|TRBJ2-1|11
CASSLLGAQFF
>TRBV27|TRBJ1-5|16
CASSLRGGRIPQPQHF
>TRBV9|TRBJ1-6|15
CASSVDGDRNSPLHF
>TRBV24-1|TRBJ2-3|15
CATSDPGQGLDTQYF
>TRBV19|TRBJ2-2|15
CASSPLAGVTGELFF
>TRBV7-6|TRBJ1-3|16
CASSPRQGSSGNTIYF
>TRBV5-1|TRBJ2-2|13
CASSFRNTGELFF
>TRBV15|TRBJ2-1|16
CATSRSEAGGYHEQFF
>TRBV5-1|TRBJ1-2|16
CASSLVTGEPNYGYTF
>TRBV5-4|TRBJ1-2|13
CASSLLASYGYTF
>TRBV3-1/TRBV3-2|TRBJ2-1|13
CASSHGQLWTQFF
>TRBV3-1/TRBV3-2|TRBJ2-5|16
CASSPHFLTVQETQYF
>TRBV5-1|TRBJ1-5|15
CASRPTGGFTEPQHF
>TRBV5-1|TRBJ2-3|15
CASSLDSGGTDTQYF
>TRBV7-8|TRBJ2-1|15
CASTTPGLGVNEQFF
>TRBV19|TRBJ2-2|16
CASSPRTGTNTGELFF
>TRBV5-4|TRBJ1-1|14
CASSSGETNTEAFF
>TRBV24-1|TRBJ2-2|17
CATSDGGASGRTGELFF
>TRBV18|TRBJ1-6|16
CASSPREGQGRSPLHF
>TRBV28|TRBJ2-3|13
CASSPGVFDTQYF
>TRBV30|TRBJ2-1|16
CAWSRGLAGVTHEQFF
>TRBV6-5|TRBJ2-1|13
CASKAGGRNEQFF
>TRBV11-2|TRBJ1-6|14
CASSPEGGNSPLHF
>TRBV7-9|TRBJ2-3|18
CASSLGLAGVKGTDTQYF
>TRBV4-1|TRBJ2-1|16
CASTWGAGVSYNEQFF
>TRBV25-1|TRBJ1-2|14
CASSDPWTGYGYTF
>TRBV30|TRBJ2-1|19
CAWSDRTSGRLSSYNEQFF
>TRBV5-1|TRBJ1-2|14
CASTGGRGLYGYTF
>TRBV11-2|TRBJ2-3|14
CASSLSRGTDTQYF
>TRBV21-1|TRBJ1-3|16
CASSPGEELAGNTIYF
>TRBV10-2|TRBJ2-3|14
CACWPGRVPDTQYF
>TRBV6-2/TRBV6-3|TRBJ2-1|18
CASSTPLRGGAGYNEQFF
>TRBV6-1|TRBJ1-5|16
CASSEVLNLSNQPQHF
>TRBV7-9|TRBJ1-1|14
CASSLEGAVTEAFF
>TRBV5-1|TRBJ2-3|16
CASSSTLTFGGDTQYF
>TRBV28|TRBJ2-3|14
CASRRQGGTDTQYF
>TRBV6-5|TRBJ2-1|14
CASSNPSSYNEQFF
>TRBV21-1|TRBJ2-5|18
CASITYSPVEFLSETQYF
>TRBV20-1|TRBJ1-4|11
CSAMEGEKLFF
>TRBV10-3|TRBJ2-3|15
CAISQQGGRPDTQYF
>TRBV5-1|TRBJ2-2|15
CASSPPGLYTGELFF
>TRBV4-1|TRBJ1-4|17
CASSLRRGNRENEKLFF
>TRBV15|TRBJ1-5|12
CATSTSPQPQHF
>TRBV18|TRBJ1-2|15
CASSTGVLNNYGYTF
>TRBV5-1|TRBJ1-2|15
CASSLGLTGDSGYTF
>TRBV4-1|TRBJ2-2|16
CASSPGLAGGAGELFF
>TRBV5-4|TRBJ2-7|13
CASSSEVGYEQYF
>TRBV5-5|TRBJ2-3|18
CASSLDGAGLGFTDTQYF
>TRBV7-2|TRBJ1-2|14
CASSLVIANYGYTF
>TRBV15|TRBJ2-1|16
CATSRDGASGHNEQFF